These 7 T cell receptor beta chains were all obtained from the same sample, sequenced in a study of T cells expressing NK-cell markers. TCRdb reprocessed the 5' RACE reads and reports one entry per CDR3 protein, with no DNA. The sample is made up of 200,000 to 300,000 distinct CDR3 sequences, and the top ten hold roughly 4.2% of it. Sequenced sample: blood T cells: a sorted CD56 or NKG2C T cell subset, CD4+ or CD8+ T cells, or bulk PBMC T cells (not recorded which). Every receptor here comes from a woman aged 18 to 75 in good health.

J is TRBJ1-1 and V is TRBV5-1. The CDR3 runs 14 residues. Germline V gene data show CDR1 as SGHRS and CDR2 as YFSETQ. The CDR3 reads CASSWGGGGTEAFF.

The gene calls are TRBV7-2 and TRBJ1-2; TCRdb designates TRBD1, a call that cannot be tested without DNA. CDR1 is SGHTA and CDR2 is FQGNSA in the germline V gene. This CDR3 region has 15 residues. CDR3 residues: CASTGTGGRVYGYTF.

V usage is TRBV20-1 and J usage is TRBJ2-1. The CDR3 is 14 residues long. Germline-derived CDR1 and CDR2 are DFQATT and SNEGSKA (reference sequence). The chain's CDR3 is CSASGGDSYNEQFF.

This chain joins TRBV6-4 and TRBJ2-5; with no DNA, the TCRdb D assignment of TRBD1 cannot be verified. The V gene's germline CDR1 is MRHNA and CDR2 SNTAGT. CDR3 length equals 19 residues. CDR3 residues: CASSESRFGTGGPRETQYF.

The chain recombines TRBV6-4 with TRBJ2-6. Germline V gene sequence: CDR1 MRHNA, CDR2 SNTAGT. CDR3 size: 14 residues. CDR3 in amino acids: CASSDGSGANVLTF.

The CDR3 reads CSARDLGRTGETQYF. The V gene is TRBV20-1, the J gene TRBJ2-5; the D gene TCRdb calls, TRBD1, cannot be checked with no DNA. Per the germline V gene, CDR1 is DFQATT and CDR2 is SNEGSKA (reference sequence). CDR3 length equals 15 residues.

The V gene is TRBV9, the J gene TRBJ2-2; without DNA, the TCRdb call of TRBD2 cannot be checked. CDR1 and CDR2 (germline): SGDLS, YYNGEE. The CDR3 runs to 18 residues. The CDR3 spells CASSVRSGTSGSTGELFF.